These 28 T cell receptor beta chains were all obtained from the same sample, sequenced in a study of vaccination and CD4 T cells after COVID-19. Their antigen targets remain unknown. Scientists ran DNA taken from cultured CD4+ T cells through the Oncomine TCR Beta short-read assay for sequencing. Each CDR3 protein gets one entry after TCRdb re-called the PCR reads with MiXCR. This table holds some 23,000 distinct CDR3 sequences, roughly 44% found once. Indicated treatment: roughly nine-day PBMC culture with coronavirus spike peptide pools or control peptides (ViraFEST assay). The material sequenced was CD4+ T cells from blood, cultured in vitro, taken before SARS-CoV-2 vaccination. The receptor source for this set is a human donor who received a COVID-19 vaccine.

The rearrangement uses TRBV12-3 or TRBV12-4 and TRBJ2-5; 7 bases are shared with TRBD1. There are 13 residues in the CDR3. The V gene end was trimmed by 2 bases and the J gene end by 4 bases; junction bases not matched to a gene: 1. In nucleotides, the CDR3 is TGTGCCAGCAGTTTACGGGACAGAGAGACCCAGTACTTC. Translated: CASSLRDRETQYF.

V usage is TRBV15 and J usage is TRBJ1-2, with D possibly matching TRBD1 (5 bases). Trimming left V 4 bases short and J 2 bases short, with 14 bases between. Germline V gives CDR1 LNHNV, CDR2 YYDKDF (reference sequence). The CDR3 loop spans 15 amino acids. CDR3: CATSNLGRNNYGYTF. The DNA of the CDR3 is TGTGCCACCAGCAATTTGGGACGGAACAACTATGGCTACACCTTC. The full variable domain, with the rest looked up from reference TRBV15 and TRBJ1-2, is DAMVIQNPRYQVTQFGKPVTLSCSQTLNHNVMYWYQQKSSQAPKLLFHYYDKDFNNEADTPDNFQSRRPNTSFCFLDIRSPGLGDTAMYLCATSNLGRNNYGYTFGSGTRLTVV.

This clonotype came up a few times. The chain links TRBV20-1 to TRBJ2-7, with TRBD1 matching over 7 bases. Germline V gene sequence: CDR1 DFQATT, CDR2 SNEGSKA (reference sequence). The junction had 9 bases not matched to a gene; V was cut back by 1 base and J by 3 bases. The CDR3 is 15 residues long. CDR3 nucleotides: TGCAGTGCTAGAGCGGTCGGCAGGGGGTTCTACGAGCAGTACTTC. Protein: CSARAVGRGFYEQYF.

There are a few counts of this clonotype. This chain connects TRBV6-1 to TRBJ2-7, with 7 bases fitting TRBD1. Germline-derived CDR1 and CDR2 are MNHNS and SASEGT. J was trimmed by 2 bases and V by 6 bases; bases with no gene match: 7. The CDR3 is made up of 14 amino acids. CDR3 in amino acids: CASRLGGQTYEQYF. CDR3 nucleotides: TGTGCCAGCAGACTTGGGGGACAGACCTACGAGCAGTACTTC.

This clonotype was detected only a few times. The CDR3 loop reads CASTIPTPAGGETQYF. As DNA, the CDR3 is TGTGCCAGCACTATCCCTACTCCAGCGGGGGGGGAGACCCAGTACTTC. V usage is TRBV21-1 and J usage is TRBJ2-5; the table's D call TRBD2 went unverified against the DNA. TRBV21-1 is a pseudogene segment. This CDR3 has 16 amino acids.

This clonotype was seen more than once but under ten times. The J gene is TRBJ1-5, the V gene TRBV12-3 or TRBV12-4; D perhaps matches TRBD1 (6 bases). The ends were cut back, 2 bases at V and 9 bases at J, with 17 bases in the middle. The CDR3 has 15 amino acids. DNA for the CDR3: TGTGCCAGCAGTTTACACACAGGGATTGGGACGCCCCAGCATTTT. Translation: CASSLHTGIGTPQHF.

The gene calls are TRBV6-1 and TRBJ1-4, with TRBD1 as a possible D gene (6 bases). Per the germline V gene, CDR1 is MNHNS and CDR2 is SASEGT. V lost 7 bases to trimming and J lost 5 bases, with 11 bases between them. The CDR3 is 13 amino acids. The CDR3 spells CASKGDTNEKLFF. The CDR3 bases are TGTGCCAGCAAGGGGGACACGAATGAAAAACTGTTTTTT.

This clonotype was counted only a few times. V and J are TRBV24-1 and TRBJ2-3; maybe TRBD2 (6 bases). The ends were cut back, 4 bases at V and 0 bases at J, with 13 bases in the middle. The CDR3 consists of 16 residues. In germline, CDR1 is KGHDR, CDR2 SFDVKD. The CDR3 spells CATSDRGTTSTDTQYF. The CDR3 nucleotides are TGTGCCACCAGTGACCGCGGGACGACTAGCACAGATACGCAGTATTTT.

The chain recombines TRBV12-3 or TRBV12-4 with TRBJ1-2; 7 bases map to TRBD1. J lost 4 bases, V lost 7 bases, and 21 bases had no gene match. The CDR3 loop spans 18 amino acids. Written as DNA, the CDR3 is TGTGCCAGCACCCCATCCTCCGGGACAGAGCTGCAGGGCTATGGCTACACCTTC. Amino acids: CASTPSSGTELQGYGYTF.

CDR3 DNA: TGTGCCACCAGCAGAGGCGGGCAGGGGCCCTACGAGCAGTACTTC. Residues: CATSRGGQGPYEQYF. This sequence joins TRBV15 and TRBJ2-7, with a weak D call TRBD1 (6 bases). From germline, CDR1 is LNHNV and CDR2 YYDKDF (reference sequence). CDR3 length equals 15 residues. Trimming pared 1 base from V and 2 bases from J, leaving 12 bases between. Combining the CDR3 with reference TRBV15 and TRBJ2-7 gives the whole variable domain DAMVIQNPRYQVTQFGKPVTLSCSQTLNHNVMYWYQQKSSQAPKLLFHYYDKDFNNEADTPDNFQSRRPNTSFCFLDIRSPGLGDTAMYLCATSRGGQGPYEQYFGPGTRLTVT.

V and J are TRBV7-3 and TRBJ1-5; 7 bases fit TRBD1. Germline CDR1 is SGHTA and CDR2 is FQGTGA. The CDR3 contains 15 residues. Trimming cost V 6 bases and J 2 bases; bases outside gene matches: 7. The DNA of the CDR3 is TGTGCCAGCAGAATGACAGGGTCAGGCAATCAGCCCCAGCATTTT. It specifies CASRMTGSGNQPQHF.

This clonotype was seen more than once but under ten times. The V and J genes are TRBV20-1 and TRBJ1-6; 7 bases align to TRBD1. V was clipped by 6 bases and J by 8 bases; unmatched bases: 7. CDR1 DFQATT and CDR2 SNEGSKA come from the germline V gene (reference sequence). The CDR3 is 13 amino acids. The CDR3 nucleotides are TGCAGTGCCGACAGGGTCGAGCATTCACCCCTCCACTTT. Protein: CSADRVEHSPLHF.

This clonotype was seen only a few times. The J gene is TRBJ2-7, the V gene TRBV7-9, with 13 bases matching TRBD2. The CDR3 sequence is 18 residues long. CDR1 is SEHNR, CDR2 FQNEAQ, per germline (reference sequence). Unmatched junction bases numbered 9, after V lost 2 bases and J lost 2 bases. CDR3 nucleotides: TGTGCCAGCAGCTTAACCGGGACTAGCGGGACAATGACCTACGAGCAGTACTTC. Its protein is CASSLTGTSGTMTYEQYF.

This sequence joins TRBV27 and TRBJ1-2; weak D call: TRBD1 (5 bases). From germline, CDR1 is MNHEY and CDR2 SMNVEV (reference sequence). The V and J ends lost 4 bases and 6 bases respectively, with 15 bases between them. The CDR3 covers 14 residues. The CDR3 nucleotides read TGTGCCAGCAGTTGGAGGCAGGGATGGGATGGCTACACCTTC. This encodes CASSWRQGWDGYTF.

The chain carries TRBV6-5 and TRBJ2-5; 8 bases are shared with TRBD2. The J segment lost 1 base and the V segment lost 1 base, leaving 2 bases of the junction unmatched. The germline gives CDR1 MNHEY, CDR2 SVGAGI. CDR3 size: 15 residues. CDR3: CASSYLGLGQETQYF. CDR3 nucleotides: TGTGCCAGCAGTTACTTGGGACTAGGCCAAGAGACCCAGTACTTC.

This clonotype was detected a few times. The chain combines TRBV24-1 with TRBJ2-5; 8 bases line up with TRBD1. The CDR3 length is 14 residues. The germline V gene has CDR1 KGHDR and CDR2 SFDVKD. Losses at the gene ends were 4 bases for V and 5 bases for J; bases not matched to a gene: 5. CDR3 bases: TGTGCCACCAGTGACCGGGACAGGAGGGAGACCCAGTACTTC. Protein: CATSDRDRRETQYF.

J is TRBJ1-2 and V is TRBV12-5; 7 nucleotides align to TRBD1. Losses at the gene ends were 5 bases for V and 0 bases for J; bases not matched to a gene: 3. CDR3 size: 14 residues. CDR1 LGHNT and CDR2 FRNRAP come from the germline V gene. The DNA of the CDR3 is TGTGCTAGTGGTCCCACAGGGGCTAACTATGGCTACACCTTC. This codes for CASGPTGANYGYTF.

This chain connects TRBV4-2 to TRBJ2-5, with D maybe TRBD2 (5 bases). The V gene lost 0 bases and the J gene lost 5 bases, with 10 bases spanning the gap. The CDR3 has 14 amino acids. CDR1 and CDR2 from the germline V gene are LGHNA and YNFKEQ. The CDR3 coding sequence is TGTGCCAGCAGCCAAGATCTGGCGGGCGAGACCCAGTACTTC. It encodes CASSQDLAGETQYF.

The count of this clonotype is one. The rearrangement joins TRBV19 to TRBJ1-5; D is ambiguous. Germline CDR1 is LNHDA and CDR2 is SQIVND (reference sequence). CDR3 length: 16 residues. V lost 1 base, J lost 0 bases, and 10 bases lay in between. This CDR3 is CASSIGGDDSNQPQHF. In DNA form, the CDR3 reads TGTGCCAGTAGTATAGGGGGAGATGATAGCAATCAGCCCCAGCATTTT.

This chain connects TRBV20-1 to TRBJ2-3, with a tentative D call TRBD1 (6 bases). The CDR3 contains 16 residues. In germline, CDR1 is DFQATT, CDR2 SNEGSKA (reference sequence). Trimming cost V 2 bases and J 0 bases, with 15 bases left between them. CDR3 in DNA: TGCAGTGCTAGACCCAACAGGGCCAGAAGCACAGATACGCAGTATTTT. This encodes CSARPNRARSTDTQYF.

The rearrangement joins TRBV19 to TRBJ2-7, with 8 bases aligning to TRBD1. The CDR3 length is 14 residues. Germline-derived CDR1 and CDR2 are LNHDA and SQIVND (reference sequence). V trimming: 5 bases; J trimming: 4 bases; junction bases outside the gene matches: 7. CDR3 amino acids: CASSAQGAPYEQYF. CDR3 DNA: TGTGCCAGTAGTGCGCAGGGGGCCCCTTACGAGCAGTACTTC. The variable domain in full, completed from reference TRBV19 and TRBJ2-7, reads DGGITQSPKYLFRKEGQNVTLSCEQNLNHDAMYWYRQDPGQGLRLIYYSQIVNDFQKGDIAEGYSVSREKKESFPLTVTSAQKNPTAFYLCASSAQGAPYEQYFGPGTRLTVT.

The chain combines TRBV7-6 with TRBJ1-6, with D possibly TRBD1 on 6 matching bases. The CDR3 loop spans 16 amino acids. CDR1 and CDR2 (germline): SGHVS, FNYEAQ. With 5 bases removed from V and 2 bases from J, the gap between germline ends came to 13 bases. The CDR3 protein is CASSPTRGPYNSPLHF. CDR3 DNA sequence: TGTGCCAGCAGCCCAACCAGGGGTCCCTATAATTCACCCCTCCACTTT.

V is TRBV10-3 and J is TRBJ2-3; 8 bases are shared with TRBD1. Germline trimming cut 6 bases from V and 3 bases from J; bases unmatched to any gene: 8. The CDR3 is 15 residues long. The germline gives CDR1 ENHRY, CDR2 SYGVKD. CDR3 nucleotides: TGTGCCATCAGCCTGACAGGGGACGGGACAGATACGCAGTATTTT. It encodes CAISLTGDGTDTQYF.

The chain is built from TRBV12-3 or TRBV12-4 and TRBJ1-1; 7 nucleotides agree with TRBD1. V dropped 6 bases and J dropped 6; count of bases not matched to a gene: 7. This CDR3 region has 13 residues. The chain's CDR3 is CASSLTGSAEAFF. As DNA, the CDR3 is TGTGCCAGCAGCCTGACAGGGAGCGCTGAAGCTTTCTTT.

The chain is built from TRBV2 and TRBJ1-1, with D unclear. Per the germline V gene, CDR1 is SNHLY and CDR2 is FYNNEI. The germline V and J ends were trimmed by 8 bases and 3 bases, with 7 bases remaining between them. This CDR3 is 11 amino acids long. The CDR3 DNA reads TGTGCCAGCGTCCTTTACACTGAAGCTTTCTTT. Encoded protein: CASVLYTEAFF.

The genes are TRBV7-2 and TRBJ1-5; D possibly corresponds to TRBD1 (5 bases). Germline assignment: CDR1 SGHTA and CDR2 FQGNSA. This CDR3 is 14 amino acids long. V was shortened by 1 base and J by 7 bases, with 11 bases between the two germline ends. In DNA form, the CDR3 reads TGTGCCAGCAGCTTAGATGGGGGGGTGCAGCCCCAGCATTTT. Its translation is CASSLDGGVQPQHF.

This clonotype showed up just a few times. The rearrangement uses TRBV20-1 and TRBJ2-3; tentative D call: TRBD2 (5 bases). The length of the CDR3 is 13 residues. V was clipped by 2 bases and J by 11 bases, with 17 bases between them. Germline CDR1 is DFQATT and CDR2 is SNEGSKA (reference sequence). CDR3 bases: TGCAGTGCTAGAAGCGGCCCACGGTTCGGGCAGTATTTT. Translating gives CSARSGPRFGQYF.

The genes are TRBV5-1 and TRBJ2-5, with 7 bases matching TRBD2. The germline V gene encodes CDR1 SGHRS and CDR2 YFSETQ. V lost 4 bases and J lost 4; bases outside the gene matches: 7. CDR3 size: 14 residues. CDR3 in amino acids: CASSPWGGPETQYF. CDR3 in DNA: TGCGCCAGCAGCCCCTGGGGGGGTCCAGAGACCCAGTACTTC.